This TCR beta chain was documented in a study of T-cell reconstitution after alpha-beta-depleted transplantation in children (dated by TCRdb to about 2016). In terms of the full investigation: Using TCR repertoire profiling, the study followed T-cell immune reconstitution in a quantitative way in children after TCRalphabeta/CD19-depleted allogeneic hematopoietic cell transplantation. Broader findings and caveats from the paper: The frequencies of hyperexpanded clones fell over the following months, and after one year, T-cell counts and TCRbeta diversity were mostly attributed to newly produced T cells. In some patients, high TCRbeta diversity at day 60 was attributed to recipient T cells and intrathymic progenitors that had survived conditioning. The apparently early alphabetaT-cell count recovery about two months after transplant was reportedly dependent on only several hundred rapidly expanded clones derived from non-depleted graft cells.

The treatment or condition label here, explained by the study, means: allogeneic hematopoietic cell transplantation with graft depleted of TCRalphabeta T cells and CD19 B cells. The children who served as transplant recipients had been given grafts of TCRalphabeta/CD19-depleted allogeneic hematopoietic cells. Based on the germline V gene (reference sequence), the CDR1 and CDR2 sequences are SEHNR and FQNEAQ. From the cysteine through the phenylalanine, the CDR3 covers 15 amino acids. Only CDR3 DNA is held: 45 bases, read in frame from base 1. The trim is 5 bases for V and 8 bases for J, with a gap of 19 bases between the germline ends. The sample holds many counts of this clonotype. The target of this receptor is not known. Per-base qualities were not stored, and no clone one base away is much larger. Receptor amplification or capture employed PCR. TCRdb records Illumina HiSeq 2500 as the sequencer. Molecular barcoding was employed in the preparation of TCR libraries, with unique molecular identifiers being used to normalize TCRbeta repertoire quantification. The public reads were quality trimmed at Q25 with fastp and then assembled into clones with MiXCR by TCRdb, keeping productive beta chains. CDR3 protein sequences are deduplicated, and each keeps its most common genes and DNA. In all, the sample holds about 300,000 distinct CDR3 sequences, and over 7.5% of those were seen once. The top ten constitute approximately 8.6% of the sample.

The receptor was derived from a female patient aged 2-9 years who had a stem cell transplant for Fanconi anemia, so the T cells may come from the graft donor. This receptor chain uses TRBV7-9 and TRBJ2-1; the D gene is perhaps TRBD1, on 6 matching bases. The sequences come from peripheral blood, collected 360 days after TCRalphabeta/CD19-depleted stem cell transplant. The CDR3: CASSPLQDRLDEQFF. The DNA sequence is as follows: TGTGCCAGCAGCCCACTCCAAGACAGGCTCGATGAGCAGTTCTTC. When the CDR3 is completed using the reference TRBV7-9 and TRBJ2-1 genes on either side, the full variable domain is DTGVSQNPRHKITKRGQNVTFRCDPISEHNRLYWYRQTLGQGPEFLTYFQNEAQLEKSRLLSDRFSAERPKGSFSTLEIQRTEQGDSAMYLCASSPLQDRLDEQFFGPGTRLTVL.